This T cell receptor beta chain was captured by sequencing in a study of cytomegalovirus exposure and HLA in healthy donors. With 60 Vbeta and 13 Jbeta primers, the PCR was carried out. TCRdb keeps only in-frame clones here, not all; method: immunoSEQ multiplex PCR. The sample has roughly 66,000 clones, roughly four fifths seen once. Deletions cut 4 bases from V and 7 bases from J, with 10 bases between. Germline CDR1 reads DFQATT; CDR2 reads SNEGSKA (reference sequence). The CDR3 sequence is 11 residues long. This clone was counted a few times. Material: PBMCs. This receptor was taken from a man aged 45-60 years in good health and CMV-seronegative. This chain connects TRBV20-1 to TRBJ1-2, with D tentatively TRBD1 (5 bases). This CDR3 is CSANRQSGYTF. Here the CDR3 DNA reads TGCAGTGCTAACCGACAGAGTGGCTACACCTTC.